A single sample gave rise to the 22 T cell receptor beta chains below, sequenced in a study of technical replicates of blood from a few donors. Sequencing was performed with immunoSEQ multiplex PCR; in TCRdb, only in-frame clones are kept and a portion is missing. In the table there are under 90,000 clones, 98% of which are singletons. The sequencing sample was made of T cells isolated from PBMCs. The receptor set was obtained from a human donor in good health.

The chain couples TRBV6-5 to TRBJ2-1, with D tentatively TRBD2 (6 bases). Trimming took off 2 bases at V and 5 bases at J, with 13 bases between the two ends. Per germline, CDR1 MNHEY and CDR2 SVGAGI. The CDR3 covers 15 residues. The CDR3 region is CASSYQGLANNEQFF. Written as DNA, the CDR3 is TGTGCCAGCAGTTACCAGGGACTGGCAAACAATGAGCAGTTCTTC.

The CDR3 sequence: CASSFSSPTGELFF. The DNA of the CDR3 is TGCGCCAGCAGCTTCTCGAGCCCGACCGGGGAGCTGTTTTTT. The rearrangement links TRBV5-1 to TRBJ2-2; D is undetermined. The germline V gene has CDR1 SGHRS and CDR2 YFSETQ. The CDR3 runs 14 residues. V lost 2 bases, J lost 5 bases, and 10 bases lay in between.

The CDR3, as DNA: TGTGCCAGCAGTCAATCAATCTACGAGCAGTACTTC. It yields the protein CASSQSIYEQYF. The chain has TRBV6-5 and TRBJ2-7; D ambiguous. The CDR3 has 12 residues. Germline values: CDR1 MNHEY, CDR2 SVGAGI. V dropped 5 bases and J dropped 3 bases, with 8 bases sitting between them.

This chain uses TRBV5-8 with TRBJ2-7; weak D call: TRBD1 (7 bases). The CDR3 length is 16 residues. V dropped 4 bases and J dropped 1 base, with 18 bases sitting between them. Per the germline V gene, CDR1 is SGHTS and CDR2 is YDEGEE. The CDR3 spells CASSTRDSARSYEQYF. CDR3 DNA: TGTGCCAGCAGCACGCGGGACAGCGCCCGATCCTACGAGCAGTACTTC.

The chain uses TRBV5-6 and TRBJ2-7; D perhaps matches TRBD2 (5 bases). Deletions cut 4 bases from V and 7 bases from J, with 12 bases between. Germline CDR1 reads SGHDT; CDR2 reads YYEEEE. The CDR3 is made up of 12 amino acids. Written as DNA, the CDR3 is TGTGCCAGCAGCCCTACTTCGGGAGAGCAGTACTTC. Amino acids: CASSPTSGEQYF.

This rearrangement joins TRBV5-1 to TRBJ2-1, with TRBD2 matching 10 bases. Germline V gene sequence: CDR1 SGHRS, CDR2 YFSETQ. V dropped 2 bases and J dropped 4; count of bases not matched to a gene: 3. The CDR3 consists of 15 residues. CDR3 sequence reads: CASSFSGGPYNEQFF. CDR3 sequence (DNA): TGCGCCAGCAGCTTTAGCGGGGGGCCTTACAATGAGCAGTTCTTC. The variable domain in full, completed from reference TRBV5-1 and TRBJ2-1, reads KAGVTQTPRYLIKTRGQQVTLSCSPISGHRSVSWYQQTPGQGLQFLFEYFSETQRNKGNFPGRFSGRQFSNSRSEMNVSTLELGDSALYLCASSFSGGPYNEQFFGPGTRLTVL.

This chain links TRBV28 with TRBJ1-1; D gene uncertain. Trimming stripped 5 bases from V and 4 bases from J, with 14 bases between. Per the germline V gene, CDR1 is MDHEN and CDR2 is SYDVKM. The CDR3 loop spans 14 amino acids. Here the CDR3 DNA reads TGTGCCAGCAGTGTAACACGGGTTGGCACTGAAGCTTTCTTT. Protein product: CASSVTRVGTEAFF.

V and J are TRBV6-5 and TRBJ2-5, with 8 bases fitting TRBD1. Germline values: CDR1 MNHEY, CDR2 SVGAGI. The CDR3 totals 15 residues. Losses at the gene ends were 5 bases for V and 6 bases for J; bases not matched to a gene: 11. This CDR3 reads CASSHSGGAMKTQYF. Written as DNA, the CDR3 is TGTGCCAGCAGTCATTCAGGGGGCGCGATGAAGACCCAGTACTTC.

This chain uses TRBV10-1 with TRBJ2-1; no clear D gene. Germline lookup yields CDR1 WNHNN and CDR2 SYGVQD (reference sequence). The CDR3 has 9 residues. V lost 5 bases and J lost 11, with 4 bases in between. The CDR3 DNA sequence: TGCGCCAGCAGTCAGAAGCAGTTCTTC. It specifies CASSQKQFF.

This chain joins TRBV5-1 and TRBJ2-5; 10 bases are a match to TRBD1. Germline V gene data show CDR1 as SGHRS and CDR2 as YFSETQ. V lost 2 bases, J lost 7 bases, and 2 bases stayed unmatched. The CDR3 loop spans 13 amino acids. CDR3 sequence (DNA): TGCGCCAGCAGCTTAGGACAGGGGGGGACCCAGTACTTC. Translation: CASSLGQGGTQYF.

This sequence joins TRBV18 and TRBJ1-1, with D tentatively TRBD1 (5 bases). CDR1 and CDR2 from the germline V gene are KGHSH and LQKENI. Between the trimmed V and J ends, which lost 3 bases and 5 bases, there was a span of 16 bases. The CDR3 runs to 15 residues. The CDR3 coding sequence is TGTGCCAGCTCACCGTCGGGGGGGGTGGAGACTGAAGCTTTCTTT. This gives the protein CASSPSGGVETEAFF.

The chain uses TRBV11-2 and TRBJ1-4, with 7 bases fitting TRBD1. CDR1 is SGHAT and CDR2 is FQNNGV in the germline V gene. Unmatched junction bases numbered 4, after V lost 5 bases and J lost 4 bases. The CDR3 has 14 residues. The CDR3: CASSAGQLNEKLFF. As DNA, the CDR3 is TGTGCCAGCAGCGCGGGACAGCTTAATGAAAAACTGTTTTTT.

The rearrangement joins TRBV4-1 to TRBJ1-1; TRBD1 matches at 9 bases. The V gene end was trimmed by 4 bases and the J gene end by 2 bases; junction bases not matched to a gene: 5. This CDR3 contains 15 residues. CDR1 and CDR2 from the germline V gene are MGHRA and YSYEKL. CDR3 nucleotides: TGCGCCAGCAGCCGACAGGGACAGGGTAACACTGAAGCTTTCTTT. Protein product: CASSRQGQGNTEAFF.

The V call is TRBV7-2, the J call TRBJ2-4; 11 nucleotides line up with TRBD2. The CDR3 covers 19 residues. With 4 bases clipped from V and 6 bases from J, the junction kept 17 bases outside the gene matches. The germline V gene encodes CDR1 SGHTA and CDR2 FQGNSA. CDR3 coding DNA: TGTGCCAGCAGCTCCCCCCAGTCCGTAACTAGCGGGAGTCGAAACATTCAGTACTTC. Protein sequence: CASSSPQSVTSGSRNIQYF.

This clone was seen just once. The rearrangement uses TRBV7-8 and TRBJ1-2, with 9 bases aligning to TRBD1. V gave up 8 bases and J gave up 2 bases; unmatched junction bases: 12. The CDR3 extends over 16 amino acids. The germline V gene encodes CDR1 SGHVS and CDR2 FQNEAQ. The CDR3, as DNA: TGTGCCAGCGGCGGGGGGACAGGGAAGTCAAACTATGGCTACACCTTC. Translating gives CASGGGTGKSNYGYTF. Full variable domain (outside the CDR3, taken from reference TRBV7-8 and TRBJ1-2): GAGVSQSPRYKVAKRGQDVALRCDPISGHVSLFWYQQALGQGPEFLTYFQNEAQLDKSGLPSDRFFAERPEGSVSTLKIQRTQQEDSAVYLCASGGGTGKSNYGYTFGSGTRLTVV.

The chain uses TRBV6-1 and TRBJ1-5, with TRBD1 identical over 7 bases. Germline values: CDR1 MNHNS, CDR2 SASEGT. J lost 5 bases, V lost 1 base, and 11 bases had no gene match. This CDR3 contains 17 residues. The CDR3 coding sequence is TGTGCCAGCAGTGAAGAATACAGGGGCCTCAACGATCAGCCCCAGCATTTT. Protein sequence: CASSEEYRGLNDQPQHF.

The J gene is TRBJ1-1, the V gene TRBV13; 7 bases fit TRBD1. This CDR3 has 14 amino acids. Trimming took 5 bases from V and 1 from J; bases not matched to a gene: 4. Germline loops: CDR1 PRHDT, CDR2 FYEKMQ (reference sequence). CDR3 loop: CASSVNRGNTEAFF. The CDR3 coding sequence is TGTGCCAGCAGCGTAAACAGGGGGAACACTGAAGCTTTCTTT.

In DNA form, the CDR3 reads TGTGCCAGCAGCCTGACTAGCGGAGGCACAGATACGCAGTATTTT. Protein: CASSLTSGGTDTQYF. The chain recombines TRBV9 with TRBJ2-3; 9 bases line up with TRBD2. Germline V lookup: CDR1 SGDLS, CDR2 YYNGEE. V trimming: 4 bases; J trimming: 1 base; junction bases outside the gene matches: 4. The CDR3 is 15 residues long.

This clone appeared a single time. The V call is TRBV5-6, the J call TRBJ2-7; TRBD1 might be the D (5 bases). The germline gives CDR1 SGHDT, CDR2 YYEEEE. The CDR3 sequence is 12 residues long. Trimming removed 0 bases at V and 11 bases at J, with 12 bases between. The CDR3 DNA follows: TGTGCCAGCAGCTTGGGGTCAGGGCAGAAGTACTTC. This codes for CASSLGSGQKYF.

The chain is built from TRBV15 and TRBJ1-1, with 8 bases identical to TRBD1. The CDR3 is made up of 13 amino acids. V lost 6 bases to trimming and J lost 5 bases; unmatched junction nucleotides: 5. CDR1 is LNHNV, CDR2 YYDKDF, per germline (reference sequence). The CDR3: CATSKTGDTEAFF. The CDR3 bases are TGTGCCACCAGTAAGACAGGGGATACTGAAGCTTTCTTT.

The genes are TRBV15 and TRBJ2-1; 12 nucleotides line up with TRBD2. J lost 8 bases, V lost 8 bases, and 4 bases had no gene match. The V gene's germline CDR1 is LNHNV and CDR2 YYDKDF (reference sequence). This CDR3 comprises 13 residues. In DNA, the CDR3 is TGTGCCACCTCTAGCGGGGGGGCGCATGAGCAGTTCTTC. Translating gives CATSSGGAHEQFF.

The chain has TRBV28 and TRBJ2-1; TRBD2 aligns across 13 bases. V dropped 6 bases and J dropped 14; count of bases not matched to a gene: 10. Per the germline V gene, CDR1 is MDHEN and CDR2 is SYDVKM. CDR3 length: 14 amino acids. The CDR3 coding sequence is TGTGCCAGCAGGAGAGGGACTAGCGGGATTGATAAGTTCTTC. Protein product: CASRRGTSGIDKFF.